The clone carrying this TCR beta chain was seen many times. Its specificity is unknown. Axillary draining lymph nodes of breast cancer patients supplied the node samples. TCRdb fed the multiplex PCR reads into MiXCR, producing one record per CDR3 protein. In the table there are 290,000 or so distinct CDR3 sequences, under 35% of which are singletons. The sample originates from a study of breast tumors, draining lymph nodes, adjacent tissues. General study points: Tumor repertoires ranked between lymph nodes and nontumor tissue in diversity, with V and J gene preferences. The lymph node origin of tumor T cells was framed as consistent with a hypothesis, not demonstrated.

What was sequenced was axillary lymph node tissue. The receptor was isolated from a female donor with breast cancer. Some clones in this sample may be carry-over from other donors' samples.

The CDR3 spells CASSLGWTSGSYEQFF. CDR3 in DNA: TGTGCCAGCAGCTTAGGCTGGACTAGCGGGAGCTATGAGCAGTTCTTC. This chain joins TRBV11-2 and TRBJ2-1, with 13 bases that match TRBD2. The CDR3 has 16 amino acids. The V segment lost 1 base and the J segment 8 bases; nucleotides outside the gene matches: 5. The germline V gene encodes CDR1 SGHAT and CDR2 FQNNGV.